Included here is one TCR beta chain sequence, with context. The data stem from a study of control samples from healthy donors and cancer patients. This table comes from immunoSEQ multiplex PCR, and its TCRdb copy is limited to in-frame clones, with some not included. This table has some 130,000 clones, 80% to 90% appearing once. This receptor was taken from a woman in her 30s in good health. Sequencing input: blood.

CDR3 protein: CASSAPWGGEAFF. The CDR3 nucleotides are TGTGCCAGCAGCGCCCCGTGGGGTGGGGAGGCTTTCTTT. The chain couples TRBV9 to TRBJ1-1; no firm D call. The CDR3 length is 13 residues. V was pared by 3 bases and J by 11 bases, with 17 bases between. CDR1 and CDR2 (germline): SGDLS, YYNGEE.